This entry concerns a single TCR beta chain. It lacks a known antigen. One base away there is no much larger clone; base qualities are not given. These data belong to a study of T cell repertoires in breast cancer (dated by TCRdb to the mid-2010s). About the study as a whole: Samples profiled in the study came from tumors, lymph nodes and peripheral blood lymphocytes of breast cancer patients, along with peripheral blood from healthy control donors. Tumors and tumor-involved lymph nodes were minced, digested with Liberase and DNase, and then passed through 70-um and 40-um filters. The majority of the 20 or so patient tumors analyzed for shared TCRs were ER+/PR+. Tumor-free lymph nodes were processed without enzymatic digestion, and Ficoll was used to separate blood samples. Controls included nine healthy donors of an age range similar to the patients. The study reasoned that TCRs shared between breast cancer patients would target shared antigens, given breast cancer's low mutational burden and rare common mutations. Sequencing yielded on average approximately 500,000 sequences per sample and 8 to 10 reads per input cell.

Study-wide findings and limitations: Emulsion RT-PCR was considered qualitative rather than quantitative, because transcript abundance and primer differences skewed the recovery of clones. Sentinel lymph nodes involved by tumor shared about fourfold more TCRs with matched tumor repertoires than tumor-free nodes did (approximately 8% versus 2%). Discarding singleton TCRs and sampling only part of each tumor may have missed genuine antitumor clones. Shared TCRs showed TRBV7 predominance, possibly reflecting tumor recognition or mispriming bias from eight TRBV7 primers. Possible tumor specificity was suggested for 20 or so TCR pairs that were shared across seven or more patient tumors yet rarely found in control blood. Shared TCRs were encoded by various nucleotide sequences, which suggests selection and expansion based on antigen.

The junction shows trimming of 3 bases on V and 2 bases on J, plus 8 bases between the germline ends. The germline V gene provides CDR1 SQVTM and CDR2 ANQGSEA. The CDR3 numbers 13 residues from cysteine through phenylalanine. Left in the record is the CDR3 DNA by itself, 39 bases read in frame from the first base. To prepare the library, emulsion pairing was applied. A second nested PCR with blocking oligos suppressed unpaired genes, then a third nested PCR added Illumina adaptors and barcodes. Each emulsion RT-PCR master mix contained about 4,500-280,000 T cells, with C-region, Stepout and V-region primers. The Micellula Emulsion and Purification Kit was used to generate emulsions, and Qiagen OneStep RT-PCR reagents were used for RT-PCR. The pooled libraries were sequenced on an Illumina MiSeq using paired-end 2 x 250 reads. The study's own analysis went as follows. Read pairs were joined in Galaxy and clipped at the engineered overlap into separate alpha and beta files, and reads that were not clipped were discarded. Alpha-beta pairs were assigned using CompleteTCR, a MiTCR-based pipeline in which chains sharing read cluster identifiers are linked by an R script. TCR sequences seen only once, which were about 1-3.1%, were removed as potential sequencing errors. The raw public data were reprocessed by TCRdb itself: fastp quality trimming at Q25, MiXCR clonotype calling, in-frame beta chains only. Rows matching on CDR3 protein sequence are summarized as one entry with the most common DNA and genes. These V and J calls originate from TCRdb's pipeline instead of the authors' own analysis. The sample has approximately 4,500 distinct CDR3 sequences on record, roughly a third of them singletons. Together, the top ten hold 30% to 40% of the sample.

To analyze paired alpha-beta TCRs of CD8+ T cells, the study used an expanded emulsion RT-PCR method with primers covering all TCR V genes. Before emulsion RT-PCR, CD8+ T cells were isolated with a CD8 positive selection kit and incubated overnight in about 11 IU/mL IL-2. The chain is encoded by TRBV29-1 joined to TRBJ1-3, with no confidently assigned D gene. This TCR came from a pool of human donors with breast cancer or a healthy control (not recorded which). Sequencing was carried out using CD8+ T cells. The nucleotide sequence reads TGCAGCGTTGAGGAGTCCGCTGGAAACACCATATATTTT. It translates as CSVEESAGNTIYF.